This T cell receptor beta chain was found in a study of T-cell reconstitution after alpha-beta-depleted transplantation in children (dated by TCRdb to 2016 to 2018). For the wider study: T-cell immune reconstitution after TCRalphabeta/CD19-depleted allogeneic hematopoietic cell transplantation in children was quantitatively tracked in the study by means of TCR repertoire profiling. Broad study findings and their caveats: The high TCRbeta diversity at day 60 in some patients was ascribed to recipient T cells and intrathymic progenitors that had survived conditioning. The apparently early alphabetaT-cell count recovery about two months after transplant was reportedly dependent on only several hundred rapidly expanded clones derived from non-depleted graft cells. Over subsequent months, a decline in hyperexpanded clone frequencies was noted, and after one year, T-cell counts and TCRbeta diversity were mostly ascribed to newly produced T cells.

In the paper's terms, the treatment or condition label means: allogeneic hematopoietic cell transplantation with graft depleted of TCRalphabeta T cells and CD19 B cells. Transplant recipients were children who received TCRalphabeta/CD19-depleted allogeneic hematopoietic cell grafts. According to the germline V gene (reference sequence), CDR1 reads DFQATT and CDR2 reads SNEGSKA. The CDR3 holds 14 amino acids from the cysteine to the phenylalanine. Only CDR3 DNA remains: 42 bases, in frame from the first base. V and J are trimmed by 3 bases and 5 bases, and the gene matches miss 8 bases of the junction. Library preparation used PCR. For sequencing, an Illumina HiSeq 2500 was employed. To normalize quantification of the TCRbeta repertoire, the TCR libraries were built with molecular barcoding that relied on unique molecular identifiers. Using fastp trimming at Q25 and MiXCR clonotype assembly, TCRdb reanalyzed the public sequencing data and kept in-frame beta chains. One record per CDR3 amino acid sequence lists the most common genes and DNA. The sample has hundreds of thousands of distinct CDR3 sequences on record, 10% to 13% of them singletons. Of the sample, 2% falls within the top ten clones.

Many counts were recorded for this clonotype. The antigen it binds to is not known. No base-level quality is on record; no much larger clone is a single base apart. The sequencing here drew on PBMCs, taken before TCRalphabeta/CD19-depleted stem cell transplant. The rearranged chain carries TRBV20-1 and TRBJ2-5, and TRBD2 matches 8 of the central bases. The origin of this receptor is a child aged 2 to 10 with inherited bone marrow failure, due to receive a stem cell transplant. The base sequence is TGCAGTGCTAGGGATAGCGGGAAATTGGAGACCCAGTACTTC. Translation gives CSARDSGKLETQYF.